The rows below give T cell receptor beta chains drawn from one sample of a study of cytomegalovirus exposure and HLA in healthy donors. The table came from immunoSEQ multiplex PCR; TCRdb's copy has only in-frame clones and leaves some out. The sample yields 200,000 to 250,000 clones, approximately 81% seen once. Sequencing was carried out using PBMCs. The receptor set was obtained from a human donor in good health. Both conserved end residues are part of each CDR3. The D gene is left open where the match is weak. Only part of the rows carry a size: once, few, many, or a class if the clone is expanded.

>TRBJ2-1|TRBV18|TRBD1|NA
CASSSRGTGVNEQFF
TGTGCCAGCTCATCACGGGGGACAGGGGTAAATGAGCAGTTCTTC
>TRBJ2-5|TRBV28|TRBD1|NA
CASSLRADRGETQYF
TGTGCCAGCAGTCTCAGGGCGGACAGGGGGGAGACCCAGTACTTC
>TRBJ2-7|TRBV6-6|NA|few
CASSYSTLREQYF
TGTGCCAGCAGTTACTCGACCCTGCGGGAGCAGTACTTC
>TRBJ1-1|TRBV5-8|NA|NA
CASSFQGYEAFF
TGTGCCAGCAGCTTCCAGGGTTATGAAGCTTTCTTT
>TRBJ2-1|TRBV15|TRBD2|NA
CATSRLGGPTSGAYNEQFF
TGTGCCACCAGCAGACTTGGAGGCCCAACTAGCGGGGCTTACAATGAGCAGTTCTTC
>TRBJ1-1|TRBV11-1|NA|NA
CASSLGYGNTEAFF
TGTGCCAGCAGCTTAGGATACGGGAACACTGAAGCTTTCTTT
>TRBJ1-1|TRBV15|NA|NA
CATSRDRGGFRVVTEAFF
TGTGCCACCAGCAGAGATCGAGGAGGCTTTCGGGTAGTCACTGAAGCTTTCTTT
>TRBJ1-3|TRBV11-2|NA|NA
CASSQIGGNTIYF
TGTGCCAGCAGCCAAATCGGGGGAAACACCATATATTTT
>TRBJ2-3|TRBV7-9|NA|NA
CASSLISEGTQYF
TGTGCCAGCAGCTTGATCAGCGAGGGTACGCAGTATTTT
>TRBJ2-7|TRBV10-3|TRBD1|NA
CAISESGRGTYEQYF
TGTGCCATCAGTGAGTCGGGCAGGGGGACCTACGAGCAGTACTTC
>TRBJ1-1|TRBV29-1|TRBD1|NA
CSAGQGVVNTEAFF
TGCAGCGCGGGACAGGGAGTGGTGAACACTGAAGCTTTCTTT
>TRBJ1-2|TRBV29-1|NA|NA
CSAAKGNLRGYTF
TGCAGCGCCGCCAAGGGGAATTTGAGAGGCTACACCTTC
>TRBJ2-7|TRBV6-5|NA|NA
CASSYREKGMYEQYF
TGTGCCAGCAGCTACCGGGAAAAAGGAATGTACGAGCAGTACTTC
>TRBJ2-7|TRBV14|NA|NA
CASSLGGRGRTYEQYF
TGTGCCAGCAGCCTCGGCGGGCGGGGGCGGACCTACGAGCAGTACTTC
>TRBJ2-7|TRBV5-4|TRBD2|NA
CASSPGLATYEQYF
TGTGCCAGCAGCCCGGGACTAGCAACCTACGAGCAGTACTTC
>TRBJ2-7|TRBV28|NA|NA
CASRQDSYEQYF
TGTGCCAGCAGACAGGACTCCTACGAGCAGTACTTC
>TRBJ2-3|TRBV29-1|NA|NA
CSVIQGRSTDTQYF
TGCAGCGTCATACAGGGCCGTAGCACAGATACGCAGTATTTT
>TRBJ2-2|TRBV7-6|TRBD1|NA
CASSLRTGFAGELFF
TGTGCCAGCAGCTTACGGACAGGATTTGCCGGGGAGCTGTTTTTT
>TRBJ2-1|TRBV7-2|TRBD2|once
CASSPPREGNEQFF
TGTGCCAGCAGCCCGCCGCGGGAGGGAAATGAGCAGTTCTTC
>TRBJ1-1|TRBV14|TRBD1|NA
CASSRATGMNTEAFF
TGTGCCAGCAGCCGGGCGACAGGGATGAACACTGAAGCTTTCTTT
>TRBJ2-1|TRBV30|TRBD2|NA
CAWSVREGLDEQFF
TGTGCCTGGAGTGTGCGGGAGGGCCTCGATGAGCAGTTCTTC
>TRBJ1-5|TRBV19|NA|NA
CASNLGQHSNQPQHF
TGTGCCAGTAATTTGGGGCAGCATAGCAATCAGCCCCAGCATTTT
>TRBJ2-3|TRBV5-1|TRBD1|NA
CASSFDRGRTDTQYF
TGCGCCAGCAGCTTTGACAGGGGCCGCACAGATACGCAGTATTTT
>TRBJ2-1|TRBV2|NA|once
CASSEVGGWQFF
TGTGCCAGCAGTGAAGTTGGGGGGTGGCAGTTCTTC
>TRBJ1-4|TRBV2|TRBD1|few
CASSGDSNEKLFF
TGTGCCAGCAGTGGGGACAGTAATGAAAAACTGTTTTTT
>TRBJ1-5|TRBV6-1|TRBD1|once
CASSPTGFTQPQHF
TGTGCCAGCAGCCCGACAGGGTTCACTCAGCCCCAGCATTTT
>TRBJ2-1|TRBV4-2|NA|once
CASSQERGSTYNEQFF
TGTGCCAGCAGCCAAGAAAGGGGCTCGACTTACAATGAGCAGTTCTTC
>TRBJ1-5|TRBV7-2|NA|NA
CASSKLGGYSNQPQHF
TGTGCCAGCAGCAAATTGGGGGGATATAGCAATCAGCCCCAGCATTTT